The rows below give T cell receptor beta chains drawn from one sample of a study of regulatory T cells in long-lasting Graves disease. TCRdb reanalysed the multiplex PCR reads using MiXCR and keeps one entry per CDR3 protein. The data contain 500,000 or so distinct CDR3 sequences, roughly 15% of them singletons. The same specimen was also included in a second study, on T cells in Graves' hyperthyroidism and ophthalmopathy.

This specimen consisted of peripheral blood mononuclear cells (PBMCs), obtained at new diagnosis, from a patient treated with antithyroid drugs. These TCRs come from a woman aged 35-65 years with Graves disease. The CDR3 runs from the conserved cysteine through the conserved F or W. A D gene is named only where the DNA matches it firmly. Not all rows give a size; the values are once, few, many and, for expanded clones, a class.

>TRBD1|11|TRBJ1-1|TRBV2|many
CAGRDRVRSFF
TGTGCCGGCCGGGACAGGGTAAGAAGTTTCTTT
>TRBD2|17|TRBJ2-4|TRBV11-2|-
CASSITPSGGSKNIQYF
TGTGCCAGCAGCATCACCCCTAGCGGGGGGTCCAAAAACATTCAGTACTTC
>-|14|TRBJ2-7|TRBV11-2|many
CASSLNIGAYEQYF
TGTGCCAGCAGCTTGAATATTGGCGCCTACGAGCAGTACTTC
>TRBD2|20|TRBJ2-7|TRBV10-2|-
CASSEPLERGGLEAPYEQYF
TGCGCCAGCAGTGAACCCCTGGAACGGGGGGGCCTTGAGGCACCCTACGAGCAGTACTTC
>TRBD1|15|TRBJ2-7|TRBV6-1|-
CASSVTGTASYEQYF
TGTGCCAGCAGTGTTACCGGGACAGCCTCCTACGAGCAGTACTTC
>TRBD1|14|TRBJ1-5|TRBV12-3/TRBV12-4|many
CASSWGDSNQPQHF
TGTGCCAGCAGTTGGGGGGACAGTAATCAGCCCCAGCATTTT
>TRBD2|13|TRBJ2-7|TRBV18|many
CASSLGLAGEQYF
TGTGCCAGCTCCCTCGGACTAGCGGGCGAGCAGTACTTC
>-|13|TRBJ2-5|TRBV6-4|-
CASRSQVQETQYF
TGTGCCAGCCGGAGCCAGGTACAAGAGACCCAGTACTTC
>-|12|TRBJ2-5|TRBV11-2|many
CASSRTAETQYF
TGTGCCAGCAGCCGGACAGCCGAGACCCAGTACTTC
>-|15|TRBJ2-1|TRBV6-1|-
CASSAGGQATYVQFF
TGTGCCAGCAGTGCCGGGGGCCAGGCGACTTACGTGCAGTTCTTC
>-|12|TRBJ2-7|TRBV12-3/TRBV12-4|-
CASSLWGNEQYF
TGTGCCAGCAGTTTGTGGGGGAACGAGCAGTACTTC